This passage covers 23 T cell receptor beta chains from one sample sequenced in a study of neurological immune-mediated disorders. TCRdb reprocessed the 5' RACE reads with MiXCR, giving one entry per CDR3 protein. The table lists 50,000 to 75,000 distinct CDR3 sequences, around 4% of them singletons. The specimen was PBMCs. Source of these receptors: a man aged 50 to 60 with multiple sclerosis.

This clonotype was seen many times. The chain joins TRBV5-1 to TRBJ2-1; 7 nucleotides match TRBD2. Germline CDR1 and CDR2: SGHRS and YFSETQ. The CDR3 has 12 amino acids. Losses at the gene ends were 4 bases for V and 7 bases for J; bases not matched to a gene: 2. The DNA of the CDR3 is TGCGCCAGCAGCACGGGGGGAAATGAGCAGTTCTTC. It translates to CASSTGGNEQFF.

This clonotype was picked up many times. The CDR3 here is CASSPDFPNTGELFF. In nucleotides, the CDR3 is TGCGCCAGCAGCCCGGACTTCCCGAACACCGGGGAGCTGTTTTTT. The chain has TRBV5-1 and TRBJ2-2, with a weak D call TRBD2 (5 bases). Trimming cost V 4 bases and J 0 bases, with 10 bases left between them. Germline V gives CDR1 SGHRS, CDR2 YFSETQ. The CDR3 consists of 15 residues.

This clonotype was observed at least ten times. As DNA, the CDR3 is TGCGCCAGCAGCTTGGGGGCAGGCGGAGGAGCTGGGGCCAACGTCCTGACTTTC. This sequence encodes CASSLGAGGGAGANVLTF. The chain couples TRBV5-1 to TRBJ2-6, with D possibly TRBD2 on 5 matching bases. V was clipped by 0 bases and J by 2 bases, with 15 bases between them. This CDR3 has 18 amino acids. CDR1 and CDR2 from the germline V gene are SGHRS and YFSETQ.

This clonotype was counted many times. V gene TRBV2 combines with J gene TRBJ1-1, with 8 bases identical to TRBD1. Looked up from germline, CDR1 is SNHLY and CDR2 is FYNNEI. This CDR3 spans 14 amino acids. The trim removed 6 bases at V and 1 base at J, leaving 4 bases unmatched. As DNA, the CDR3 is TGTGCCAGCAGGAAGGGGACAGGGAACACTGAAGCTTTCTTT. Translating gives CASRKGTGNTEAFF.

This chain uses TRBV4-2 with TRBJ2-6; D not certain. Germline CDR1 is LGHNA and CDR2 is YNFKEQ. V lost 5 bases, J lost 0 bases, and 8 bases lay in between. The CDR3 contains 15 residues. The CDR3 coding sequence is TGTGCCAGCAGCGAACAGATCTCTGGGGCCAACGTCCTGACTTTC. Its translation: CASSEQISGANVLTF.

This clonotype was counted ten times or more. V usage is TRBV20-1 and J usage is TRBJ2-1; TRBD1 is a possible D gene (6 bases). V was shortened by 6 bases and J by 0 bases, with 15 bases between the two germline ends. The CDR3 sequence is 15 residues long. Germline V gene sequence: CDR1 DFQATT, CDR2 SNEGSKA (reference sequence). DNA for the CDR3: TGCAGTGCCAGAAAACAGGGAAGCTCCTACAATGAGCAGTTCTTC. The encoded protein is CSARKQGSSYNEQFF.

This clonotype occurred many times. The CDR3 bases are TGTGCCAGCAGTTTAAGGTCGGATAGCAATCAGCCCCAGCATTTT. Amino acids: CASSLRSDSNQPQHF. This sequence joins TRBV12-3 or TRBV12-4 and TRBJ1-5, with D unresolved. Trimming removed 2 bases at V and 0 bases at J, with 8 bases between. The CDR3 has 15 amino acids.

This clonotype was seen many times. The rearrangement joins TRBV20-1 to TRBJ2-4, with TRBD2 as a possible D gene (6 bases). Looked up from germline, CDR1 is DFQATT and CDR2 is SNEGSKA (reference sequence). Trimming shortened V by 0 bases and J by 7 bases, and 13 bases separated the two germline ends. This CDR3 region has 14 residues. Here the CDR3 reads CSAREITGENIQYF. The CDR3 region has the DNA TGCAGTGCTAGAGAGATCACGGGGGAGAACATTCAGTACTTC.

There are many counts of this clonotype. This chain joins TRBV5-5 and TRBJ2-3, with D possibly being TRBD1 (7 bases). Germline V gene data show CDR1 as SGHKS and CDR2 as YYEKEE (reference sequence). CDR3 length: 13 amino acids. Trimming shortened V by 2 bases and J by 6 bases, and 10 bases separated the two germline ends. The CDR3: CASSLSGGDTQYF. The CDR3, as DNA: TGTGCCAGCAGCTTATCAGGGGGGGATACGCAGTATTTT.

In this sample, this clonotype turned up many times. V is TRBV12-3 or TRBV12-4 and J is TRBJ2-3, with a tentative D call TRBD1 (6 bases). Trimming stripped 5 bases from V and 4 bases from J, with 10 bases between. The CDR3 is 13 residues long. DNA for the CDR3: TGTGCCAGCAGTCGAGGGGGTCCAGATACGCAGTATTTT. Translated: CASSRGGPDTQYF.

This clonotype has ten or more counts. The chain employs TRBV7-2 and TRBJ2-3; weak D call: TRBD1 (6 bases). Germline V gene sequence: CDR1 SGHTA, CDR2 FQGNSA. The V end lost 1 base, the J end lost 6 bases, and 8 bases lay between the germline ends. The CDR3 has 13 residues. CDR3 sequence: CASSLGGRDTQYF. The CDR3 nucleotides read TGTGCCAGCAGCTTAGGGGGGCGTGATACGCAGTATTTT.

This clonotype has just a few counts. The J gene is TRBJ2-3, the V gene TRBV20-1; D possibly corresponds to TRBD1 (6 bases). CDR1 and CDR2 from the germline V gene are DFQATT and SNEGSKA (reference sequence). V lost 3 bases, J lost 0 bases, and 10 bases lay in between. CDR3 length: 14 amino acids. Written as DNA, the CDR3 is TGCAGTGCTAGCAGGACAGCTAGCACAGATACGCAGTATTTT. This codes for CSASRTASTDTQYF.

The table lists this clonotype with many counts. The V and J genes are TRBV15 and TRBJ1-3; possible D gene TRBD1, 6 bases. The CDR3 loop spans 15 amino acids. V was clipped by 4 bases and J by 0 bases, with 10 bases between them. Germline CDR1 and CDR2: LNHNV and YYDKDF (reference sequence). CDR3 in amino acids: CATSTTGSSGNTIYF. CDR3 in DNA: TGTGCCACCAGCACTACAGGGAGCTCTGGAAACACCATATATTTT.

This clonotype was seen repeatedly, ten times or more. The chain combines TRBV12-3 or TRBV12-4 with TRBJ2-4, with a tentative D call TRBD1 (6 bases). With 4 bases removed from V and 6 bases from J, the gap between germline ends came to 19 bases. This CDR3 is built from 16 residues. CDR3 DNA: TGTGCCAGCAGTTCGACGACAGGCCCAGCGTTAAACATTCAGTACTTC. Protein: CASSSTTGPALNIQYF.

This clonotype occurred many times. Here the CDR3 DNA reads TGTGCCAGCTCACCCTTCGATACGCAGTATTTT. This sequence encodes CASSPFDTQYF. The chain is built from TRBV18 and TRBJ2-3; D gene uncertain. V lost 3 bases to trimming and J lost 6 bases, with 4 bases between them. In germline, CDR1 is KGHSH, CDR2 LQKENI. The CDR3 spans 11 residues.

This clonotype was counted many times. The CDR3 region is CSARPGRPETQYF. The CDR3, as DNA: TGCAGTGCTAGACCGGGGCGCCCGGAGACCCAGTACTTC. This chain links TRBV20-1 with TRBJ2-5, with D perhaps given as TRBD1 or TRBD2 (5 bases each). The CDR3 runs to 13 residues. Germline CDR1 is DFQATT and CDR2 is SNEGSKA (reference sequence). V lost 2 bases, J lost 5 bases, and 12 bases lay in between.

This clonotype showed up many times. The chain links TRBV5-5 to TRBJ2-2; 10 bases agree with TRBD1. The ends lost 3 bases at V and 0 bases at J; junction bases unmatched: 2. CDR1 and CDR2 from the germline V gene are SGHKS and YYEKEE (reference sequence). This CDR3 region has 16 residues. CDR3 nucleotide sequence: TGTGCCAGCAGCTCCGGGACAGGGGCGAACACCGGGGAGCTGTTTTTT. This sequence encodes CASSSGTGANTGELFF.

The V gene is TRBV3-1, the J gene TRBJ1-1, with a possible D match to TRBD1 (5 bases). Germline CDR1 and CDR2: LGHDT and YNNKEL (reference sequence). V gave up 0 bases and J gave up 0 bases, with 11 bases separating them. The CDR3 is 16 amino acids. CDR3 loop: CASSQDFGGLNTEAFF. In DNA, the CDR3 is TGTGCCAGCAGCCAAGATTTCGGGGGTCTGAACACTGAAGCTTTCTTT. The whole variable domain, filled in from reference TRBV3-1 and TRBJ1-1, reads DTAVSQTPKYLVTQMGNDKSIKCEQNLGHDTMYWYKQDSKKFLKIMFSYNNKELIINETVPNRFSPKSPDKAHLNLHINSLELGDSAVYFCASSQDFGGLNTEAFFGQGTRLTVV.

This clonotype was seen ten or more times. The rearrangement joins TRBV20-1 to TRBJ1-1; D may be TRBD1 (6 bases). V dropped 0 bases and J dropped 4 bases, with 18 bases sitting between them. Germline CDR1 DFQATT, CDR2 SNEGSKA (reference sequence). The CDR3 contains 16 residues. The CDR3 region is CSARDRSGGWGTEAFF. The CDR3 DNA reads TGCAGTGCTAGAGATAGGTCTGGGGGCTGGGGCACTGAAGCTTTCTTT.

This clonotype occurred many times. The chain couples TRBV15 to TRBJ2-3; D may be TRBD2 (6 bases). V lost 0 bases and J lost 3, with 16 bases in between. Germline values: CDR1 LNHNV, CDR2 YYDKDF (reference sequence). This CDR3 has 17 amino acids. In DNA, the CDR3 is TGTGCCACCAGCAGAGAAAGAGGATTGCGGGATACAGATACGCAGTATTTT. Protein: CATSRERGLRDTDTQYF.

This clonotype was counted ten times or more. The rearrangement links TRBV29-1 to TRBJ2-7; TRBD2 matches 7 bases. The junction had 2 bases not matched to a gene; V was cut back by 4 bases and J by 2 bases. This CDR3 spans 12 amino acids. The germline CDR1 and CDR2 sequences are SQVTM and ANQGSEA. The CDR3 loop reads CSVVRGAYEQYF. The DNA of the CDR3 is TGCAGCGTTGTCCGGGGGGCCTACGAGCAGTACTTC.

The chain carries TRBV20-1 and TRBJ2-1, with D possibly matching TRBD2 (5 bases). This CDR3 spans 12 amino acids. V lost 3 bases, J lost 8 bases, and 11 bases lay in between. Germline CDR1 DFQATT, CDR2 SNEGSKA (reference sequence). The CDR3 here is CSASGVTDEQFF. The CDR3 bases are TGCAGTGCTAGCGGGGTGACGGATGAGCAGTTCTTC.

This clonotype turned up a few times. V is TRBV12-3 or TRBV12-4 and J is TRBJ1-2; D remains unclear. The ends were cut back, 7 bases at V and 3 bases at J, with 9 bases in the middle. This CDR3 comprises 12 residues. The CDR3 sequence is CASTTMDYGYTF. CDR3 sequence (DNA): TGTGCCAGCACGACAATGGACTATGGCTACACCTTC.